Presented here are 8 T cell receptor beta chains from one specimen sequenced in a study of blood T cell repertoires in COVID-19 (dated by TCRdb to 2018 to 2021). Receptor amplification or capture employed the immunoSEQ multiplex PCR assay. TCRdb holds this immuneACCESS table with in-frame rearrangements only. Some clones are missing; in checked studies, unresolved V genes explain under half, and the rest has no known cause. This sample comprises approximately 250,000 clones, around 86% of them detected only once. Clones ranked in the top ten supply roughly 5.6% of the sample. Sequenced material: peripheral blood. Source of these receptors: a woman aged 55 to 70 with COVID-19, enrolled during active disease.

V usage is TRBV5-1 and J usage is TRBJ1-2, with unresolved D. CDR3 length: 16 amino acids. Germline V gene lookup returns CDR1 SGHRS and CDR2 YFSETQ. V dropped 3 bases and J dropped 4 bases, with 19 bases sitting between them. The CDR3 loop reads CASSSEEGGGPYGYTF. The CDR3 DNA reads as TGCGCCAGCAGCTCCGAGGAGGGCGGAGGGCCCTATGGCTACACCTTC.

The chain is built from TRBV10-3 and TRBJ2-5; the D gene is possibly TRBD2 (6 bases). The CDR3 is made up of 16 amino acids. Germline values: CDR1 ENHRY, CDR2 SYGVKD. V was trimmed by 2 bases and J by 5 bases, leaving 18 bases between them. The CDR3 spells CAISEASSAAGETQYF. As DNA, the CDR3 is TGTGCCATCAGTGAGGCTTCTAGCGCGGCCGGGGAGACCCAGTACTTC.

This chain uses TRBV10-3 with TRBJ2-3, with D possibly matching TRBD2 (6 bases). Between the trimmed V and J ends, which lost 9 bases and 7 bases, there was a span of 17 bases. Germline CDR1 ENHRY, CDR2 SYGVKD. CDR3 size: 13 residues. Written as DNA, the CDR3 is TGTGCCATTAGGGACTCAAACGAAAATACGCAGTATTTT. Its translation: CAIRDSNENTQYF.

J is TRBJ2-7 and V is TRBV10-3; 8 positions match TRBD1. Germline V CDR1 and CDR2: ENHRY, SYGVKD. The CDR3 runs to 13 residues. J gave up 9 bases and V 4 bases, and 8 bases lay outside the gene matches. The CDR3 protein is CAISGQGASGQYF. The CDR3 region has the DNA TGTGCCATCAGTGGTCAGGGGGCTTCTGGGCAGTACTTC.

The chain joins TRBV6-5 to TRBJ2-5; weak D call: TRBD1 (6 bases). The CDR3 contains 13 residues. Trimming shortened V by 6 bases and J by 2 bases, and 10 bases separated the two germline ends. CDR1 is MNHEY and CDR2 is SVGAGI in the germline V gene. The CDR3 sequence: CASRRTVQETQYF. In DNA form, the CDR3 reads TGTGCCAGCAGACGGACAGTACAAGAGACCCAGTACTTC.

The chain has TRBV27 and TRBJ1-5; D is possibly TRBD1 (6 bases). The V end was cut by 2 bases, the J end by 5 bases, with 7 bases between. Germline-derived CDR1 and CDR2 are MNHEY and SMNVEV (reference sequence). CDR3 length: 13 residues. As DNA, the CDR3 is TGTGCCAGCAGTTTAAGGGGGTATCAGCCCCAGCATTTT. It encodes CASSLRGYQPQHF.

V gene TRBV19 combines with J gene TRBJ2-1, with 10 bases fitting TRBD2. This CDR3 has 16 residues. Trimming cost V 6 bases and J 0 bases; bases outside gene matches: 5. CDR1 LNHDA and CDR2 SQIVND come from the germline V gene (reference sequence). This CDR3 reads CASRTSGISSYNEQFF. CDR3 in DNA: TGTGCCAGTAGAACTAGCGGGATAAGCTCCTACAATGAGCAGTTCTTC.

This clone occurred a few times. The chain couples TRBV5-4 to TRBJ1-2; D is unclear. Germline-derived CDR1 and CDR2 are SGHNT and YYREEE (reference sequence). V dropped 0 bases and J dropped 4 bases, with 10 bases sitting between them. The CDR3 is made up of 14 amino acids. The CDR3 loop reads CASSLGTYGYGYTF. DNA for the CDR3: TGTGCCAGCAGCTTGGGGACTTATGGCTATGGCTACACCTTC.